This T cell receptor beta chain was recorded in a study of T cells in Graves' hyperthyroidism and ophthalmopathy. Looking at the study overall: The authors collected peripheral blood at initial diagnosis, before any treatment. Findings and limits, study-wide: Among thyroid clonotypes expanded above 0.001, most also appeared in blood.

About this clonotype itself: The antigen is unknown.

In the ophthalmopathy cohort, Clinical Activity Score was at least 3, NOSPECS grade at least 4, and duration under 3 months. V lost 2 bases and J lost 7, with 7 bases in between. The germline V gene encodes CDR1 SGHRS and CDR2 YFSETQ. The CDR3 spans 12 residues. Amplification of TCR beta CDR3 regions used RNA as the template. HTBI primers were the set used in a first-round RT-PCR of the TCR CDR3. Using its own MiXCR run on the multiplex PCR reads, TCRdb lists one record per CDR3 protein. The sample has around 300,000 distinct CDR3 sequences, approximately 13% seen once; the top ten hold 30% to 40%. This receptor was obtained from a woman aged 35 to 49 with Graves' ophthalmopathy. The sequenced material came from blood. The chain has TRBV5-1 and TRBJ2-1; D not resolved. The CDR3 is CASSFVQNEQFF. CDR3 in DNA: TGCGCCAGCAGCTTCGTACAAAATGAGCAGTTCTTC. The variable domain in full, with the rest retrieved from reference TRBV5-1 and TRBJ2-1, is KAGVTQTPRYLIKTRGQQVTLSCSPISGHRSVSWYQQTPGQGLQFLFEYFSETQRNKGNFPGRFSGRQFSNSRSEMNVSTLELGDSALYLCASSFVQNEQFFGPGTRLTVL.